This T cell receptor (beta chain) stems from a study of cytomegalovirus exposure and HLA in healthy donors. Findings and limits, study-wide: Both high specificity and high sensitivity reportedly marked the classifier's diagnosis of cytomegalovirus status. Most TCR sequences proved rare, with some public TCRs found in many donors. The CMV antigen specificity of a few CMV-associated chains was confirmed through in vitro analysis.

Sequencing used immunoSEQ multiplex PCR; TCRdb keeps in-frame clones, though not all of them. The sample has around 200,000 clones; 85% to 90% are singletons. Points on this clone: The antigen remains undetermined.

CDR3 length equals 13 residues. Germline V gene sequence: CDR1 SGHVS, CDR2 FNYEAQ. Germline trimming cut 3 bases from V and 6 bases from J; bases unmatched to any gene: 4. The sequencing sample was made of PBMCs. The chain recombines TRBV7-6 with TRBJ2-7; 8 bases are shared with TRBD2. The sequence was collected from a woman between 18 and 29 years old in good health and CMV-seronegative. The CDR3 DNA follows: TGTGCCAGCAGCTTCGACCTAGCGGGCGAGCAGTACTTC. Protein product: CASSFDLAGEQYF.